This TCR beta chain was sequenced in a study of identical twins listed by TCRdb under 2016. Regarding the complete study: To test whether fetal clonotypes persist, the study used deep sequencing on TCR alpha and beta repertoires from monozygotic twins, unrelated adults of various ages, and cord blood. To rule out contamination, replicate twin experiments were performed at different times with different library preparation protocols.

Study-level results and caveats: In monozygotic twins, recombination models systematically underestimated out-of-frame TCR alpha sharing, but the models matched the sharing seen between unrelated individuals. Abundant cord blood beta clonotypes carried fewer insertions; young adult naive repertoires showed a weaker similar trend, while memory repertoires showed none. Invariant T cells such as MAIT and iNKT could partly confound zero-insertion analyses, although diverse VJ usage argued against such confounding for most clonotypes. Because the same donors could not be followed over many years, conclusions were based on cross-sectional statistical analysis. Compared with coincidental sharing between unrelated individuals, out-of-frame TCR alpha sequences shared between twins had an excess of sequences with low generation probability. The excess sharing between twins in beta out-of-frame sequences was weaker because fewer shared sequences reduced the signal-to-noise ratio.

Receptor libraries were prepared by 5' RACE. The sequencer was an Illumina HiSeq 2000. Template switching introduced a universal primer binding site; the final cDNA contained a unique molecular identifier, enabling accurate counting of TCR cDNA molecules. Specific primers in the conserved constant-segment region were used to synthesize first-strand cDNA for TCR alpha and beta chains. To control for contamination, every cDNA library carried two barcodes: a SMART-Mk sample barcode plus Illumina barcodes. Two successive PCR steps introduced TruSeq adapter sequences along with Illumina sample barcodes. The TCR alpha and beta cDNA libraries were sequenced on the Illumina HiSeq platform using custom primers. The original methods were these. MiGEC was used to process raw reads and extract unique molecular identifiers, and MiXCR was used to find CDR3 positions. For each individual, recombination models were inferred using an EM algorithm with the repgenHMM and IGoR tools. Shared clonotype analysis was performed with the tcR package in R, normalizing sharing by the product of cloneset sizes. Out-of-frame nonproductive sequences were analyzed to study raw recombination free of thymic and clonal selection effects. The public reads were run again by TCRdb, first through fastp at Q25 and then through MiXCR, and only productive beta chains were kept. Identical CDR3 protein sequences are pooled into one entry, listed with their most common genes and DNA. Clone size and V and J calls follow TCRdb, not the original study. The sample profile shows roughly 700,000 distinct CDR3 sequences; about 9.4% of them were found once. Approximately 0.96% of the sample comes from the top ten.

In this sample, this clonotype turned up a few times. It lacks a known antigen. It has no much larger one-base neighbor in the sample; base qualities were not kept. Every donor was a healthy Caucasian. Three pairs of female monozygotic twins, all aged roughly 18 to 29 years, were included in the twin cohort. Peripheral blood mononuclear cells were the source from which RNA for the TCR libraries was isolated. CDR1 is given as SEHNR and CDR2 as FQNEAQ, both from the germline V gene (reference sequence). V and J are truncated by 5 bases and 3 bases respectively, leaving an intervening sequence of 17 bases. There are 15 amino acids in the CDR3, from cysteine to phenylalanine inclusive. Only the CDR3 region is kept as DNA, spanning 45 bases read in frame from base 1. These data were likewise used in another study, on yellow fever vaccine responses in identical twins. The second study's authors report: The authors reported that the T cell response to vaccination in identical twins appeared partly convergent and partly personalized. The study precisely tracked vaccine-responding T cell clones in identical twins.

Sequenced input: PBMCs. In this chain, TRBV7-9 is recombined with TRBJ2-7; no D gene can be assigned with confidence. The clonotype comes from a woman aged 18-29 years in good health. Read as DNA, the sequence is TGTGCCAGCAGCGCCCGGATAGACTTGCGCTACGAGCAGTACTTC. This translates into CASSARIDLRYEQYF.